The next 3 T cell receptor beta chains were all read from a single sample in a study of blood T cell repertoires in COVID-19. The assay was immunoSEQ multiplex PCR, and TCRdb's table has in-frame clones only and misses some. The data contain 180,000 or so clones, 65% to 90% of them singletons. Sequenced: PBMCs or T cells enriched from blood (not recorded which). Receptors were obtained from a man in his fifties or sixties who had recovered from COVID-19.

CDR3 DNA: TGCAGTGCTTCACATCCGGGGGAACTGTTTTTT. It codes for CSASHPGELFF. This chain uses TRBV20-1 with TRBJ1-4; D is possibly TRBD1 (5 bases). The V end was cut by 5 bases, the J end by 12 bases, with 13 bases between. Germline V gives CDR1 DFQATT, CDR2 SNEGSKA (reference sequence). The CDR3 is 11 amino acids.

CDR3 in amino acids: CAWSIPGSNEKLFF. The CDR3 bases are TGTGCCTGGAGTATACCGGGGAGTAATGAAAAACTGTTTTTT. This chain joins TRBV30 and TRBJ1-4; D is uncertain. Trimming left V 2 bases short and J 4 bases short, with 11 bases between. CDR1 is GTSNPN and CDR2 is SVGIG in the germline V gene (reference sequence). This CDR3 has 14 amino acids.

This chain connects TRBV29-1 to TRBJ2-3; D is unclear. Germline values: CDR1 SQVTM, CDR2 ANQGSEA. CDR3 length: 14 amino acids. V lost 4 bases and J 0 bases, leaving 11 bases between the germline ends. DNA for the CDR3: TGCAGCGTTGTTGTCGGTTCTAGCACAGATACGCAGTATTTT. This encodes CSVVVGSSTDTQYF.